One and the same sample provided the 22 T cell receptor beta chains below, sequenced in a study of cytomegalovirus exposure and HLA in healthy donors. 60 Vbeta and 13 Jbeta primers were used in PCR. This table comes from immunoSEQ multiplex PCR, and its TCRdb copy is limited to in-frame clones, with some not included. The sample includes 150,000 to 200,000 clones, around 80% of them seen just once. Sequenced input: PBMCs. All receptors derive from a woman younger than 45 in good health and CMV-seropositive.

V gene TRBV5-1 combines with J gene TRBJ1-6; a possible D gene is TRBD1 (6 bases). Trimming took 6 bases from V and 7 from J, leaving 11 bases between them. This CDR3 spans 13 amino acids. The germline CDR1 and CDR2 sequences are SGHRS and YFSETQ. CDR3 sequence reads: CASMLDRNSPLHF. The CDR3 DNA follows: TGCGCCAGCATGCTGGACAGAAATTCACCCCTCCACTTT.

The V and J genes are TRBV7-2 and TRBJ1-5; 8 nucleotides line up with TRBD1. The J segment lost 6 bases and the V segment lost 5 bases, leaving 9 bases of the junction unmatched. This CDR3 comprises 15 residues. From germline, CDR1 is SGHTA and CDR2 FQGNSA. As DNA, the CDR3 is TGTGCCAGCAGCCAGGACAGGGTTGGTGCTCAGCCCCAGCATTTT. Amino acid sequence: CASSQDRVGAQPQHF.

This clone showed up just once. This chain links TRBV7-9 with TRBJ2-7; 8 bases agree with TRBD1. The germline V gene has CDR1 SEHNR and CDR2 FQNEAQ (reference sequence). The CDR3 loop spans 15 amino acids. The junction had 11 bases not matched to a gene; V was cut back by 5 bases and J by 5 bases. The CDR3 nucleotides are TGTGCCAGCAGCCTCTTCAGGGGGCGCCCCCACGAGCAGTACTTC. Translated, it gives CASSLFRGRPHEQYF.

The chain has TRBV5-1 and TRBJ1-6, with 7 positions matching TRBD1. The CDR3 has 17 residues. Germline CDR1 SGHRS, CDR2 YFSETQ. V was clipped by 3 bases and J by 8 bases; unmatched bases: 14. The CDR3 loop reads CASSSETGISVDSPLHF. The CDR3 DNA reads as TGCGCCAGCAGCTCCGAGACAGGGATCAGTGTAGATTCACCCCTCCACTTT.

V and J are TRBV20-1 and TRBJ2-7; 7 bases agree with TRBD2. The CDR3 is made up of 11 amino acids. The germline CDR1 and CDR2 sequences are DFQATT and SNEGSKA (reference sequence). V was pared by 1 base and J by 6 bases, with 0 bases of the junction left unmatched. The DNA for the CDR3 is TGCAGTGCTAGAGCTAGCGGCGAGCAGTACTTC. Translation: CSARASGEQYF.

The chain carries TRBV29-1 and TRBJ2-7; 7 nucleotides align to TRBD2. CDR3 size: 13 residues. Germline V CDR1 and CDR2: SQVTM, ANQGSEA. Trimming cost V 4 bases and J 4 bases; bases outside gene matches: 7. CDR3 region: CSVVLARPYEQYF. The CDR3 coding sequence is TGCAGCGTTGTACTAGCGCGGCCTTACGAGCAGTACTTC.

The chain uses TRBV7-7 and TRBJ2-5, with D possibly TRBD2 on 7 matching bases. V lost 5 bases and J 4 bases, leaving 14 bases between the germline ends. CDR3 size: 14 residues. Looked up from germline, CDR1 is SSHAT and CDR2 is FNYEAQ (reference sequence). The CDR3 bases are TGTGCCAGCAGCGGCCCGGGGGGCGGAGAGACCCAGTACTTC. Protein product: CASSGPGGGETQYF.

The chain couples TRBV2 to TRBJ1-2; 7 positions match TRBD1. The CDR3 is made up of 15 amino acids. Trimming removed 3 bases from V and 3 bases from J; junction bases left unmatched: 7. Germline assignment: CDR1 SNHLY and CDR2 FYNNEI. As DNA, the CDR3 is TGTGCCAGCAGTGAGGGGACAGTCCTTTACTATGGCTACACCTTC. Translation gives CASSEGTVLYYGYTF. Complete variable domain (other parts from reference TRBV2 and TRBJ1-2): EPEVTQTPSHQVTQMGQEVILRCVPISNHLYFYWYRQILGQKVEFLVSFYNNEISEKSEIFDDQFSVERPDGSNFTLKIRSTKLEDSAMYFCASSEGTVLYYGYTFGSGTRLTVV.

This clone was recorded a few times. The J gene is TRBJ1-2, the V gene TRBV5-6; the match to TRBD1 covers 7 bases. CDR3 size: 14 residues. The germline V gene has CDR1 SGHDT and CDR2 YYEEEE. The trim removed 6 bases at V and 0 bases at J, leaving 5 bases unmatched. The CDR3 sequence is CASTPGQANYGYTF. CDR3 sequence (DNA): TGTGCCAGCACCCCCGGACAGGCTAACTATGGCTACACCTTC.

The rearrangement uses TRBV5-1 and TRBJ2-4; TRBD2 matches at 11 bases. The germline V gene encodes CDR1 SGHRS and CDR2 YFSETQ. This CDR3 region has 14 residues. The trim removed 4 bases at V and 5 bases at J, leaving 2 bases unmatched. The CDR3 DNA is TGCGCCAGCAGCATGGGACTAGCGGAAAACATTCAGTACTTC. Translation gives CASSMGLAENIQYF. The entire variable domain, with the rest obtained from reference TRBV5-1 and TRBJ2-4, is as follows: KAGVTQTPRYLIKTRGQQVTLSCSPISGHRSVSWYQQTPGQGLQFLFEYFSETQRNKGNFPGRFSGRQFSNSRSEMNVSTLELGDSALYLCASSMGLAENIQYFGAGTRLSVL.

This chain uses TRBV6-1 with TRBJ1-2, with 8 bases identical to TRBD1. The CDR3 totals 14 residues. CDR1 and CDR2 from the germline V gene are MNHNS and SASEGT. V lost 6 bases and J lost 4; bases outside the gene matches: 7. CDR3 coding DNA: TGTGCCAGCAGGACAGGGGATCTAAGCTATGGCTACACCTTC. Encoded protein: CASRTGDLSYGYTF.

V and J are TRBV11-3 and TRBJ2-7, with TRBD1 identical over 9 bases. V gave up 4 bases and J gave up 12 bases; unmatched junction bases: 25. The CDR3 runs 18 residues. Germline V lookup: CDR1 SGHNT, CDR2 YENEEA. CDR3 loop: CASSSINTPGQGRLAAYF. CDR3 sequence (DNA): TGTGCCAGCAGCTCCATCAACACGCCGGGACAGGGTCGCCTAGCTGCGTACTTC.

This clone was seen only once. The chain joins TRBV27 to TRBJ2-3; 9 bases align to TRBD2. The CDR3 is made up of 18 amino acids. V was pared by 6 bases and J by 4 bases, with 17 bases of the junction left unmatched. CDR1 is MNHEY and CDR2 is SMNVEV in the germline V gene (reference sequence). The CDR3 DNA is TGTGCCAGCAGCCCTGCACGAAAGGTAGCGGGAGTTTCAGATACGCAGTATTTT. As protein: CASSPARKVAGVSDTQYF.

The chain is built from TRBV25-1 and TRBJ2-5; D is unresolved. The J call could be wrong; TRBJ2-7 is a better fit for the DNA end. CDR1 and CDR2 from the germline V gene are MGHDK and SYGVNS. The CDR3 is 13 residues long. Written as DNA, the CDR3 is TGTGCCAGCAGTGAGGTTATCTCCTACGAGCAGTACTTC. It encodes CASSEVISYEQYF.

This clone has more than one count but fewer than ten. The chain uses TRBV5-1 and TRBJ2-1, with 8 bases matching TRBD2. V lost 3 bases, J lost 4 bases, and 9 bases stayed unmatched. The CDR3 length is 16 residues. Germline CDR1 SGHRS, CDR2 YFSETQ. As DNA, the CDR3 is TGCGCCAGCAGCTCCAGAATTAGCGGGGCTTACAATGAGCAGTTCTTC. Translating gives CASSSRISGAYNEQFF. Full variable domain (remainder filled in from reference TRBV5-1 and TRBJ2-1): KAGVTQTPRYLIKTRGQQVTLSCSPISGHRSVSWYQQTPGQGLQFLFEYFSETQRNKGNFPGRFSGRQFSNSRSEMNVSTLELGDSALYLCASSSRISGAYNEQFFGPGTRLTVL.

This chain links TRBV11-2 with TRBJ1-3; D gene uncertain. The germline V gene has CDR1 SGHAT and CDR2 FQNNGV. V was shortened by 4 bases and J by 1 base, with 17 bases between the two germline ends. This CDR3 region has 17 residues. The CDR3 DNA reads TGTGCCAGCAGCTCCATACCCCGGGATAAGTCTGGAAACACCATATATTTT. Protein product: CASSSIPRDKSGNTIYF.

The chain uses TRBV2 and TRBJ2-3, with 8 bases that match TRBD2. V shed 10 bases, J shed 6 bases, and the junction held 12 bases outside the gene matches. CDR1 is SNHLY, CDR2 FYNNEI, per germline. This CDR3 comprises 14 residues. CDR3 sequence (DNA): TGTGCCACCCCAAGTGGGACTAGGTTGGATACGCAGTATTTT. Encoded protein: CATPSGTRLDTQYF.

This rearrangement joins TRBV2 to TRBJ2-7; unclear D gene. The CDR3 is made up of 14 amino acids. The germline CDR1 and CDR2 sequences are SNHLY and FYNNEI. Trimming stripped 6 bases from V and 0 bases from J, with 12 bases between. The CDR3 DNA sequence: TGTGCCAGCAGGCTGGGTGGCGGCTCCTACGAGCAGTACTTC. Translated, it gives CASRLGGGSYEQYF.

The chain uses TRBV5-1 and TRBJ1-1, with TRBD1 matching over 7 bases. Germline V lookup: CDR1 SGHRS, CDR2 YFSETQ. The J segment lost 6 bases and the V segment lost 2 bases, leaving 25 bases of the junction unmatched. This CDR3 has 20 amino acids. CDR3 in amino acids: CASSLGQETGLGFSGPEAFF. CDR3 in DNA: TGCGCCAGCAGCTTAGGACAGGAGACCGGCCTAGGGTTTTCTGGTCCTGAAGCTTTCTTT. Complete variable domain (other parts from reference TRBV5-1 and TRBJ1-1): KAGVTQTPRYLIKTRGQQVTLSCSPISGHRSVSWYQQTPGQGLQFLFEYFSETQRNKGNFPGRFSGRQFSNSRSEMNVSTLELGDSALYLCASSLGQETGLGFSGPEAFFGQGTRLTVV.

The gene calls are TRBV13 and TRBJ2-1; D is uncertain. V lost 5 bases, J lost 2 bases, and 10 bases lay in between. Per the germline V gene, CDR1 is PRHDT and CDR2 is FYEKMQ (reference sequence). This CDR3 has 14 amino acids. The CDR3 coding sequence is TGTGCCAGCAGCCCCGTAGTGGCCTACAATGAGCAGTTCTTC. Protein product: CASSPVVAYNEQFF.

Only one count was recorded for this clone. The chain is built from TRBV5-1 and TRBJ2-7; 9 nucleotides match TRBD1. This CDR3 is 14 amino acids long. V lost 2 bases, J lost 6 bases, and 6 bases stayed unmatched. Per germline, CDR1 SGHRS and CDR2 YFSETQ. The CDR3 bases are TGCGCCAGCAGCTTTCGGGACAGGGACTTCGAGCAGTACTTC. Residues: CASSFRDRDFEQYF.

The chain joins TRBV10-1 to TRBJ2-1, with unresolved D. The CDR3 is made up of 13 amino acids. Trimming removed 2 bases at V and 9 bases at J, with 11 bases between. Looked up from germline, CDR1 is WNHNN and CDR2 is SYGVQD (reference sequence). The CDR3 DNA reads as TGCGCCAGCAGTGAGAACCCATTGAGTGAGCAGTTCTTC. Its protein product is CASSENPLSEQFF.